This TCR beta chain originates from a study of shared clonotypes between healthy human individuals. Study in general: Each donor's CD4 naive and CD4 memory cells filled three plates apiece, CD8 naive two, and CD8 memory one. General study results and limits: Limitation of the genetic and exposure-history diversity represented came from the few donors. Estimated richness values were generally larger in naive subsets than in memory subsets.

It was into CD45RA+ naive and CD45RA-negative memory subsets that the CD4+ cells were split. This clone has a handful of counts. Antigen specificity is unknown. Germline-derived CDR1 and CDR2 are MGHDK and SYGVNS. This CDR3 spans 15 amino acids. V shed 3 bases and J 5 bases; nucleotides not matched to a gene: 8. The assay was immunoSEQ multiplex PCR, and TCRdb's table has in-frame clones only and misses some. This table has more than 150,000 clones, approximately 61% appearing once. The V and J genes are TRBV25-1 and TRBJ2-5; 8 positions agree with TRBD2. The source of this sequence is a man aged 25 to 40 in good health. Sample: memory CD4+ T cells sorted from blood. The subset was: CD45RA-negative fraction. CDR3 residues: CASSDPRGGRETQYF. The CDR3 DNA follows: TGTGCCAGCAGTGACCCCCGGGGGGGCCGGGAGACCCAGTACTTC.